The clone carrying this TCR beta chain was counted between two and nine times. Its antigen is not identified. The treatment is: approximately nine-day PBMC culture with coronavirus spike peptide pools or control peptides (ViraFEST assay). The data stem from a study of vaccination and CD4 T cells after COVID-19. Study context: Spike peptides, overlapping and drawn from SARS-CoV-2, HCoV-NL63, HCoV-OC43 and HCoV-229E, were used to stimulate cells.

Cultured CD4+ T cell DNA was sequenced using the Oncomine TCR Beta short-read assay. TCRdb used MiXCR to reprocess the PCR reads, holding one entry per CDR3 protein. The sample has roughly 4,400 distinct CDR3 sequences; less than 60% are singletons. Study-level results: Post-vaccination, and not before, a median 86.3% of reactive clones appeared in convalescent patients. For SARS-CoV-2-reactive clonotypes, the median went from around 20 to 38, a nonsignificant increase.

The receptor's source is a human donor who had recovered from COVID-19. Sequenced sample: CD4+ T cells from blood, cultured in vitro.

The CDR3: CSAHPPGTRGEQFF. CDR3 DNA sequence: TGCAGTGCCCACCCTCCGGGTACCCGGGGTGAGCAGTTCTTC. The chain carries TRBV20-1 and TRBJ2-1; tentatively, D is TRBD2 (5 bases). There are 14 residues in the CDR3. The germline gives CDR1 DFQATT, CDR2 SNEGSKA (reference sequence). The germline V and J ends were trimmed by 6 bases and 9 bases, with 21 bases remaining between them.